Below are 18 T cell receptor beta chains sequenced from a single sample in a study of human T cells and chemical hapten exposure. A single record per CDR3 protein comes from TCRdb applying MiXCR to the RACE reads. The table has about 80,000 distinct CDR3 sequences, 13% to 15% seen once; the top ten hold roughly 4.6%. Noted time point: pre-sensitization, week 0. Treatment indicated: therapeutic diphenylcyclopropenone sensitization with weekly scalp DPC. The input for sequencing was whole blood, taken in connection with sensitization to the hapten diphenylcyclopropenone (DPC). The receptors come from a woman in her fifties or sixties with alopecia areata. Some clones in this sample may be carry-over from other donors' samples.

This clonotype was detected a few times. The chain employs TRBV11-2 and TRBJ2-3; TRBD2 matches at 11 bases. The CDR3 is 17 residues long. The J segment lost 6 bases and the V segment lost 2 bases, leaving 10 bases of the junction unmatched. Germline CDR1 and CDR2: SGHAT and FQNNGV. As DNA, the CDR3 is TGTGCCAGCAGCTTAACGGTAGCGGGAGGGGGTGCCGATACGCAGTATTTT. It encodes CASSLTVAGGGADTQYF.

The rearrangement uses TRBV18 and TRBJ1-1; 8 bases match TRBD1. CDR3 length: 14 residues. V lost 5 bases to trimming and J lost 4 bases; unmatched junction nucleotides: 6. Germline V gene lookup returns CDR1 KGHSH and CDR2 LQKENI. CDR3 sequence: CASSFPGQGTEAFF. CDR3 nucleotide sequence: TGTGCCAGCTCATTTCCCGGACAGGGCACTGAAGCTTTCTTT.

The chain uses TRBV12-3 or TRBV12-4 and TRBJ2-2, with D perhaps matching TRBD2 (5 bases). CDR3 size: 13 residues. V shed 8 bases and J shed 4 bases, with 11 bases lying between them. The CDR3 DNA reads TGTGCCAGCCGACGGGCGGGCACCGGGGAGCTGTTTTTT. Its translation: CASRRAGTGELFF.

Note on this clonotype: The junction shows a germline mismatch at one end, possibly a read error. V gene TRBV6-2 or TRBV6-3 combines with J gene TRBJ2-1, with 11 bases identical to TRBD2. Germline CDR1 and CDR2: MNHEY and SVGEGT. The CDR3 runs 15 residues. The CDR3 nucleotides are TGTGCTAGCAAGACACCTAGCGGGAGGAACGATGAGCAGTTCTTC. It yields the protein CASKTPSGRNDEQFF.

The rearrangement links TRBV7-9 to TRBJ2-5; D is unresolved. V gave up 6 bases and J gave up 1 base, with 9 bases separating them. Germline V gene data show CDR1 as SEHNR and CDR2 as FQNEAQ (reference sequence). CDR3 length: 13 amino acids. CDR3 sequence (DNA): TGTGCCAGCAGACCAAGCGTCCAAGAGACCCAGTACTTC. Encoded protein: CASRPSVQETQYF. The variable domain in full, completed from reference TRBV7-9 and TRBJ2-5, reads DTGVSQNPRHKITKRGQNVTFRCDPISEHNRLYWYRQTLGQGPEFLTYFQNEAQLEKSRLLSDRFSAERPKGSFSTLEIQRTEQGDSAMYLCASRPSVQETQYFGPGTRLLVL.

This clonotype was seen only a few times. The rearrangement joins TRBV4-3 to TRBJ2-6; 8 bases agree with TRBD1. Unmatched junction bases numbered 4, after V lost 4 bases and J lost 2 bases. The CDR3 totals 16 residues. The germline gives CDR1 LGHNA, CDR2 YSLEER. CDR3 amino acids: CASSPQGVTGANVLTF. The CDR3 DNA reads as TGCGCCAGCAGCCCACAGGGGGTAACTGGGGCCAACGTCCTGACTTTC.

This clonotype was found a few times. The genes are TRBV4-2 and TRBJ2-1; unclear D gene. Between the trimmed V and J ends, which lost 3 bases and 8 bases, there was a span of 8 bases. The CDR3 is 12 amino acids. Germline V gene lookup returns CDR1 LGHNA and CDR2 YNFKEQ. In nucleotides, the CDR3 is TGTGCCAGCAGCCACCCCAGTGATGAGCAGTTCTTC. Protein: CASSHPSDEQFF.

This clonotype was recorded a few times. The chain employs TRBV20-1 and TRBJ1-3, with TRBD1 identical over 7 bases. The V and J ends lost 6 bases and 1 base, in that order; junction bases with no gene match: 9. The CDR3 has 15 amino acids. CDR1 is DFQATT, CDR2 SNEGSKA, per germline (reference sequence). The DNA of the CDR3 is TGCAGTGCGAATCGGGACAGTCATTCTGGAAACACCATATATTTT. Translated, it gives CSANRDSHSGNTIYF.

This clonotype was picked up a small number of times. CDR3 sequence reads: CASSLVGSDTEAFF. For the CDR3, the DNA is TGTGCCAGCAGCTTAGTCGGGTCAGACACTGAAGCTTTCTTT. This chain joins TRBV7-2 and TRBJ1-1; no reliable D call. The ends were cut back, 1 base at V and 3 bases at J, with 9 bases in the middle. Looked up from germline, CDR1 is SGHTA and CDR2 is FQGNSA. This CDR3 region has 14 residues.

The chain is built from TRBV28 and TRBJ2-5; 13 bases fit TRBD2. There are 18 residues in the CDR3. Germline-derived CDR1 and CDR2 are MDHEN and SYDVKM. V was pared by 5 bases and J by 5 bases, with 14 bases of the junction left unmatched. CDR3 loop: CASSTRTSGRGLRETQYF. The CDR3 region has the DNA TGTGCCAGCAGTACCAGGACTAGCGGGAGAGGGTTGCGGGAGACCCAGTACTTC.

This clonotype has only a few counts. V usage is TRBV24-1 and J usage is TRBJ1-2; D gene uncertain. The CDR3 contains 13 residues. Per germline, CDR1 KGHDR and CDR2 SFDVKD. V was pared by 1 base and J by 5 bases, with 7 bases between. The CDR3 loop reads CATSDFAGYGYTF. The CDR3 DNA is TGTGCCACCAGTGATTTCGCCGGGTATGGCTACACCTTC.

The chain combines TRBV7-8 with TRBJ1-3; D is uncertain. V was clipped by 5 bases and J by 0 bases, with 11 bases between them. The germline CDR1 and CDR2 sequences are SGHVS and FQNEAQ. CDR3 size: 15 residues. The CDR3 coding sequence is TGTGCCAGCAGCCCCGGACGGATCTCTGGAAACACCATATATTTT. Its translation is CASSPGRISGNTIYF.

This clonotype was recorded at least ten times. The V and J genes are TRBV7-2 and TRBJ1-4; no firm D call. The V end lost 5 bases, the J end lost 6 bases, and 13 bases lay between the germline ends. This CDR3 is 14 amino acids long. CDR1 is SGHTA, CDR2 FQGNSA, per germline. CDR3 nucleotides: TGTGCCAGCAGCGTTGGGTGGATGGATGAAAAACTGTTTTTT. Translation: CASSVGWMDEKLFF.

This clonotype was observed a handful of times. The CDR3 here is CSASTGGSQPQHF. The CDR3 DNA sequence: TGCAGTGCTAGTACAGGGGGAAGTCAGCCCCAGCATTTT. The chain uses TRBV20-1 and TRBJ1-5, with TRBD1 matching over 8 bases. This CDR3 spans 13 amino acids. Losses at the gene ends were 3 bases for V and 6 bases for J; bases not matched to a gene: 4. Germline V CDR1 and CDR2: DFQATT, SNEGSKA (reference sequence).

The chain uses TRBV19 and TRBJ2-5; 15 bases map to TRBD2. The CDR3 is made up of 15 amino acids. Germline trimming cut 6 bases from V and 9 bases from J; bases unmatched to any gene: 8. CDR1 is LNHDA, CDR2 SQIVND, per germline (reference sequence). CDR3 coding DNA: TGTGCCAGTAGCCCCGGGACTAGCGGGAGGATGGCCCAGTACTTC. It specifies CASSPGTSGRMAQYF.

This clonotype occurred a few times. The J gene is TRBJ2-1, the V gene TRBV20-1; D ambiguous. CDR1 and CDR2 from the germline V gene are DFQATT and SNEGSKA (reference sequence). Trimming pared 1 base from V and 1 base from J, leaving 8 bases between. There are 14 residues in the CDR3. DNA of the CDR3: TGCAGTGCTAGAGTTGCGCGATCCTACAATGAGCAGTTCTTC. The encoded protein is CSARVARSYNEQFF.

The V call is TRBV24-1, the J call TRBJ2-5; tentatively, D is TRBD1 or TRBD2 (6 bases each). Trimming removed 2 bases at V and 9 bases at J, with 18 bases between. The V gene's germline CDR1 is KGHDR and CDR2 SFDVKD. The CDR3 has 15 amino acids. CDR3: CATSDYGGPLGPQYF. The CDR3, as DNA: TGTGCCACCAGTGATTATGGGGGGCCCTTGGGCCCCCAGTACTTC.

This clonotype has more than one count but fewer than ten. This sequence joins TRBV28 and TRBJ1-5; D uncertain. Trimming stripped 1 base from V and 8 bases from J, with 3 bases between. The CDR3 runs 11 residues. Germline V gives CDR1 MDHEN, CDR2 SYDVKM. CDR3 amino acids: CASSLLEPQHF. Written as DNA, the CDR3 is TGTGCCAGCAGTTTATTAGAGCCCCAGCATTTT.